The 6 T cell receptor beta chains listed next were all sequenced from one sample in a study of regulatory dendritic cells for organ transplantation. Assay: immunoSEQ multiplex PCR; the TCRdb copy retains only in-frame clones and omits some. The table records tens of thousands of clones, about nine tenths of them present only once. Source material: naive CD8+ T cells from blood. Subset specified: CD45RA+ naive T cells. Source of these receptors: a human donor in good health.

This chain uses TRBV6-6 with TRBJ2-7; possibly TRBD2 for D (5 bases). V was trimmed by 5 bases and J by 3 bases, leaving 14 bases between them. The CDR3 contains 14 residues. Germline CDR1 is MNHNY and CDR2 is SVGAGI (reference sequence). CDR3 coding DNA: TGTGCCAGCAGTCCTACTAGTTCTTTCTACGAGCAGTACTTC. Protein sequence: CASSPTSSFYEQYF.

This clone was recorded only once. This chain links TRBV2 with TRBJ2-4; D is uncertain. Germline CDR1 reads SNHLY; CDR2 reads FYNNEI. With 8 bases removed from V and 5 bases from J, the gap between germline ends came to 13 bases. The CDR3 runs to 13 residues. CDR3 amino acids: CASGRSVQNIQYF. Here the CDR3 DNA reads TGTGCCAGCGGGCGTTCAGTACAAAACATTCAGTACTTC.

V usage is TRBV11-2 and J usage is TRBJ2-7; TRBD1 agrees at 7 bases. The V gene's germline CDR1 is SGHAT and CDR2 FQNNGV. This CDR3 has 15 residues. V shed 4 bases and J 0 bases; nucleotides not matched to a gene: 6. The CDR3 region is CASSSHRGISYEQYF. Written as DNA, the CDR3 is TGTGCCAGCAGCTCCCACAGGGGCATCTCCTACGAGCAGTACTTC.

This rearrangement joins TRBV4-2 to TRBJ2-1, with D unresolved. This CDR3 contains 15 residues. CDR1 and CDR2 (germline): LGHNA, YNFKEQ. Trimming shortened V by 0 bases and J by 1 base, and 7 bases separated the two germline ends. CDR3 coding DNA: TGTGCCAGCAGCCAAGATTTCGCTTCCTACAATGAGCAGTTCTTC. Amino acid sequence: CASSQDFASYNEQFF.

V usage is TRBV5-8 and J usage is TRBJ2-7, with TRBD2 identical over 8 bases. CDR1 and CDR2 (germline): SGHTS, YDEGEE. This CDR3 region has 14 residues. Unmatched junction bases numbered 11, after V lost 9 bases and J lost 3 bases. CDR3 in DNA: TGTGCCACCTTTACTAGCGGAACATTCTACGAGCAGTACTTC. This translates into CATFTSGTFYEQYF.

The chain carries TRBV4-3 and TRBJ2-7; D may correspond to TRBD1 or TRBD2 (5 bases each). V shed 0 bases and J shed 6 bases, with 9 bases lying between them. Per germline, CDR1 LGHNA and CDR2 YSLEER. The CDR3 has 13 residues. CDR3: CASSQELGVEQYF. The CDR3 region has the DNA TGCGCCAGCAGCCAAGAGCTGGGGGTCGAGCAGTACTTC.